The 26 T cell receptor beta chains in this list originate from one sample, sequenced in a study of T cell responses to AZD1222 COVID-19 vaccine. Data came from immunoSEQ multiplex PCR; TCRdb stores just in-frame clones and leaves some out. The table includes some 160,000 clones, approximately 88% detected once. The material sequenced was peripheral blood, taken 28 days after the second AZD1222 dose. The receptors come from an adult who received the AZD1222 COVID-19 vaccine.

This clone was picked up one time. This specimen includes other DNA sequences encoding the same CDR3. DNA for the CDR3: TGCAGCGTTTCCGAGAACACTGAAGCTTTCTTT. This codes for CSVSENTEAFF. The J gene is TRBJ1-1, the V gene TRBV29-1; D is ambiguous. Germline lookup yields CDR1 SQVTM and CDR2 ANQGSEA. This CDR3 comprises 11 residues. Trimming stripped 5 bases from V and 1 base from J, with 5 bases between.

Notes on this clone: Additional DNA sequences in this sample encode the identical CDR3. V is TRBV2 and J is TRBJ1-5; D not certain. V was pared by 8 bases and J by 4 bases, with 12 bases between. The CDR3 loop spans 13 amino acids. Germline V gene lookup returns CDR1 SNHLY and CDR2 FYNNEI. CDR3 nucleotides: TGTGCCAGCTCCGAAGGTAAAAATCAGCCCCAGCATTTT. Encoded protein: CASSEGKNQPQHF.

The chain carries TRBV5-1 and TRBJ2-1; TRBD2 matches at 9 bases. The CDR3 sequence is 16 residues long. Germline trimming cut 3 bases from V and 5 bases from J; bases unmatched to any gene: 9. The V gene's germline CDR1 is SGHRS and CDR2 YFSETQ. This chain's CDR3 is CASSSRLAVTNNEQFF. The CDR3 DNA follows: TGCGCCAGCAGCTCCCGACTAGCGGTGACGAACAATGAGCAGTTCTTC.

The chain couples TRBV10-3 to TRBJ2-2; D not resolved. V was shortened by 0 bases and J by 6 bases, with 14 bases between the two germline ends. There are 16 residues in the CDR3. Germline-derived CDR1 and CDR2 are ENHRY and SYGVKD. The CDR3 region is CAISESPAGVAGELFF. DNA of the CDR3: TGTGCCATCAGTGAGTCCCCGGCTGGGGTCGCCGGGGAGCTGTTTTTT.

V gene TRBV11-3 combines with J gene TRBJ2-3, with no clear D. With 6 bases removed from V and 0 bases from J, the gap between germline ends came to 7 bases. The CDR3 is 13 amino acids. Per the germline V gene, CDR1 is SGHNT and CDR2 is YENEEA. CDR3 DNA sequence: TGTGCCAGCAGTTGGTCTAGCACAGATACGCAGTATTTT. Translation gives CASSWSSTDTQYF.

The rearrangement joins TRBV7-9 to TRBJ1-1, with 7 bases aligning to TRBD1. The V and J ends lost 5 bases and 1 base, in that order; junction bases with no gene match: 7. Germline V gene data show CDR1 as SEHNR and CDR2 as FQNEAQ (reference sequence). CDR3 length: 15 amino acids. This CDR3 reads CASSARDSSNTEAFF. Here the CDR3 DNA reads TGTGCCAGCAGCGCCCGGGACAGTTCGAACACTGAAGCTTTCTTT.

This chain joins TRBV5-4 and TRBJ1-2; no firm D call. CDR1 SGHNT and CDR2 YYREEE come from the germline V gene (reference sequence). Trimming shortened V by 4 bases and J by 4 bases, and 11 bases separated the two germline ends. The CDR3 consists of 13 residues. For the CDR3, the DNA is TGTGCCAGCAGCCCTGAGGCACCCTATGGCTACACCTTC. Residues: CASSPEAPYGYTF.

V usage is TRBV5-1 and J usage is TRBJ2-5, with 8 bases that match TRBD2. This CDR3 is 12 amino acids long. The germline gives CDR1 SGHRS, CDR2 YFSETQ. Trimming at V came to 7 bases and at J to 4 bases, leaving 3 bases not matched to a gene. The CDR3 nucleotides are TGCGCCAGCCGGGGGGGCGGAGAGACCCAGTACTTC. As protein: CASRGGGETQYF.

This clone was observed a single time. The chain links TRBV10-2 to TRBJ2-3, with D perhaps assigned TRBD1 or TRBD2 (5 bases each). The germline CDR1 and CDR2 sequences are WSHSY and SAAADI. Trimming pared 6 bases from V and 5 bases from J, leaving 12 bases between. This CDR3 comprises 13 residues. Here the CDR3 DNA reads TGCGCCAGCAGCCCGGGGCGGAGAGATACGCAGTATTTT. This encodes CASSPGRRDTQYF.

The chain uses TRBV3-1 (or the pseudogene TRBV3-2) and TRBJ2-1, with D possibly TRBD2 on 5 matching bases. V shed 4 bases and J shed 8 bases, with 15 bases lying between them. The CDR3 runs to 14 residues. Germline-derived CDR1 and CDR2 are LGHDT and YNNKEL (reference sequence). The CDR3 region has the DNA TGTGCCAGCAGCCGGGAACTTTATAGCGATGAGCAGTTCTTC. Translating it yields CASSRELYSDEQFF.

The CDR3 DNA follows: TGTGCCAGCAGCCAGGGAAACAGGAACCGGGGAGAAAAACTGTTTTTT. Its protein is CASSQGNRNRGEKLFF. This chain links TRBV7-8 with TRBJ1-4, with D possibly matching TRBD1 (5 bases). Germline V gene sequence: CDR1 SGHVS, CDR2 FQNEAQ. The CDR3 loop spans 16 amino acids. V was clipped by 5 bases and J by 8 bases, with 21 bases between them.

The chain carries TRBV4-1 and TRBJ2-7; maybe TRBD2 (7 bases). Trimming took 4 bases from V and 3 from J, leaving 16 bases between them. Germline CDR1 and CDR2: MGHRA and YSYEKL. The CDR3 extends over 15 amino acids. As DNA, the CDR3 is TGCGCCAGCAGCCCCTTTTGGGGGGGCCACTACGAGCAGTACTTC. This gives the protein CASSPFWGGHYEQYF.

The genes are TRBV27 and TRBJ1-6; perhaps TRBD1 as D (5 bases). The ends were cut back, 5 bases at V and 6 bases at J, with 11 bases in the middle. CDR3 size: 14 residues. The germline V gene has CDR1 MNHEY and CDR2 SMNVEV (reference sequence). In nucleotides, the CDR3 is TGTGCCAGCAGTCTGGGACCCCGTAATTCACCCCTCCACTTT. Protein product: CASSLGPRNSPLHF.

CDR3 DNA sequence: TGCGCCAGCGGGCAGACGACCTACGAGCAGTACTTC. As protein: CASGQTTYEQYF. The V gene is TRBV10-1, the J gene TRBJ2-7; D remains ambiguous. Trimming shortened V by 8 bases and J by 2 bases, and 10 bases separated the two germline ends. CDR3 length: 12 amino acids. Germline V gene lookup returns CDR1 WNHNN and CDR2 SYGVQD (reference sequence).

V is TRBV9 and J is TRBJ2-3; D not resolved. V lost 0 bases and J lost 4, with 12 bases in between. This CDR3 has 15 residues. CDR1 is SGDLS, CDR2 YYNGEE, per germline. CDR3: CASSVAGYKSDTQYF. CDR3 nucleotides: TGTGCCAGCAGCGTAGCCGGGTATAAGTCAGATACGCAGTATTTT. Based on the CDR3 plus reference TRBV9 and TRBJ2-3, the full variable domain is DSGVTQTPKHLITATGQRVTLRCSPRSGDLSVYWYQQSLDQGLQFLIQYYNGEERAKGNILERFSAQQFPDLHSELNLSSLELGDSALYFCASSVAGYKSDTQYFGPGTRLTVL.

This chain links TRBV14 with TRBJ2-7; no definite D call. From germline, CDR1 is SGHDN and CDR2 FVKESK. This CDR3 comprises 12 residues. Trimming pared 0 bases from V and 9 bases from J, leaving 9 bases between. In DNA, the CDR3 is TGTGCCAGCAGCCAAGACCGGATTGGGCAGTACTTC. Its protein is CASSQDRIGQYF.

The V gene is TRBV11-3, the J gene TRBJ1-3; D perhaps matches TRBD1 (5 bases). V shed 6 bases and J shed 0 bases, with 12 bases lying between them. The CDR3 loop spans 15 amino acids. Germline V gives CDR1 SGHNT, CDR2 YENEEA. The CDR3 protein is CASSPPDSSGNTIYF. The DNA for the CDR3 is TGTGCCAGCAGTCCTCCCGACAGCTCTGGAAACACCATATATTTT.

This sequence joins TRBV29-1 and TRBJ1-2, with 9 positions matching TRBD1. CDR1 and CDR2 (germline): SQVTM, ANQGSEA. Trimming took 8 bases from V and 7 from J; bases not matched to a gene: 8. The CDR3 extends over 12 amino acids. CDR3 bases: TGCAGCTCGGGACAGGGACAGTTTGGCTACACCTTC. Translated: CSSGQGQFGYTF.

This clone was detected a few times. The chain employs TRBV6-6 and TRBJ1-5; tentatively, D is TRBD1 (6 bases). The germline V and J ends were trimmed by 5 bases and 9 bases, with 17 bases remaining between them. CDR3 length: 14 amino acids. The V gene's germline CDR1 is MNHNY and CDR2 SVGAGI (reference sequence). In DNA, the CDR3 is TGTGCCAGCAGTCCTCGACAGGAAACGACGCCCCAGCATTTT. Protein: CASSPRQETTPQHF.

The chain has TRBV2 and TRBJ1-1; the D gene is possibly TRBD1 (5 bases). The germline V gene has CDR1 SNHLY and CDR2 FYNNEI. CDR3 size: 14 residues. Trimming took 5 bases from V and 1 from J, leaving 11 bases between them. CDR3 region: CASSPSGQNTEAFF. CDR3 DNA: TGTGCCAGCAGTCCCTCCGGACAGAACACTGAAGCTTTCTTT.

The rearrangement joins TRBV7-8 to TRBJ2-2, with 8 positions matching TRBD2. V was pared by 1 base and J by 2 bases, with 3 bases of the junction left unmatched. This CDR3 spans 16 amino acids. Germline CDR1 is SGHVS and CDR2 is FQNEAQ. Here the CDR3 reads CASSLVAGLNTGELFF. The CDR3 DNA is TGTGCCAGCAGCTTAGTAGCGGGGCTAAACACCGGGGAGCTGTTTTTT.

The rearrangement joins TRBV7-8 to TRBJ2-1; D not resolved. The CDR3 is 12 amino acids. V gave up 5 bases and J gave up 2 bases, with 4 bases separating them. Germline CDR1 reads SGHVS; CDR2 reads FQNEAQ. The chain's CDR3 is CASSLTYNEQFF. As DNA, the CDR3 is TGTGCCAGCAGCCTTACCTACAATGAGCAGTTCTTC.

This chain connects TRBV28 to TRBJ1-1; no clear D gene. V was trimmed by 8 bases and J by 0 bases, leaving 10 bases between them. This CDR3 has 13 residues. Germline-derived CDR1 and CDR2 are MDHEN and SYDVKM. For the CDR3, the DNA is TGTGCCAGCGGGAAAAGTATGAACACTGAAGCTTTCTTT. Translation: CASGKSMNTEAFF.

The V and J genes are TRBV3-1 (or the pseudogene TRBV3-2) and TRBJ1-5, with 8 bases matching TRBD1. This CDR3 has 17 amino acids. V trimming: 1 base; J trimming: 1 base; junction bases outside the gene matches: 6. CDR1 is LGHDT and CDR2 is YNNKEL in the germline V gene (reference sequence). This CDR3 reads CASSQASGGASNQPQHF. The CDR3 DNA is TGTGCCAGCAGCCAAGCATCAGGGGGCGCAAGCAATCAGCCCCAGCATTTT.

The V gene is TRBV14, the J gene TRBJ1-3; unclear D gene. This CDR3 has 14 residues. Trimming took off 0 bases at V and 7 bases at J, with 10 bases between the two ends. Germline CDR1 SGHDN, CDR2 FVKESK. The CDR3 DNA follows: TGTGCCAGCAGCCAAGAAGCGCGATGGAACACCATATATTTT. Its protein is CASSQEARWNTIYF.

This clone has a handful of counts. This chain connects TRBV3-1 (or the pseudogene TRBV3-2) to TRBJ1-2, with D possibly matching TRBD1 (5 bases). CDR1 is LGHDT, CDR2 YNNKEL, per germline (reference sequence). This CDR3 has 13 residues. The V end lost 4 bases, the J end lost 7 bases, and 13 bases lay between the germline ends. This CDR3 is CASSPPGTAGYTF. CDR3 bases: TGTGCCAGCAGCCCCCCCGGGACCGCTGGCTACACCTTC.